This T cell receptor (beta chain) was observed in a study of cytomegalovirus exposure and HLA in healthy donors. Whole-study results and caveats: The dataset shows that most TCR sequences were rare, while some public TCRs occurred in many donors. Cytomegalovirus association was listed for about 180 TCR beta chains.

The study ran its PCR with 60 Vbeta and 13 Jbeta primers. Authors' data handling: In a later analysis, the count reached some 83 million unique TCR beta chains, with 10 million to 11 million shared. Method: immunoSEQ multiplex PCR; TCRdb's copy keeps in-frame clones and lacks some. V and J calls plus clone size are reproduced from that table; the DNA served to infer D and trimming. The profile shows about 130,000 clones, around 9% of them singletons. There are a few counts of this clone. Its specificity is unknown. This CDR3 is built from 13 residues. From germline, CDR1 is SGDLS and CDR2 YYNGEE. The V end lost 4 bases, the J end lost 5 bases, and 13 bases lay between the germline ends.

This TCR derives from a man in his forties or fifties in good health and CMV-seronegative. The chain recombines TRBV9 with TRBJ2-7, with a weak D call TRBD2 (5 bases). The sample was PBMCs. The CDR3 reads CASSRTLSHEQYF. The CDR3 DNA sequence: TGTGCCAGCAGCCGGACTCTCTCGCACGAGCAGTACTTC.